This note documents a single TCR beta chain sequence. Its target is not known. The source of the sample is a study of cytomegalovirus exposure and HLA in healthy donors. Points from the study as a whole: Later on, a genetic analysis was performed. It linked a missense variant in DCLRE1C with V- and J-gene trimming of TCR beta. A few V segments could not be told apart, such as TRBV6-2 and TRBV6-3, and were left out. Serostatus for CMV was the only available immune exposure information.

The CDR3 is 14 residues long. V was cut by 1 base and J by 0 bases, with 6 bases left in between. Germline lookup yields CDR1 SEHNR and CDR2 FQNEAQ (reference sequence). PCR primers comprised 60 Vbeta and 13 Jbeta primers. Assay: immunoSEQ multiplex PCR; the TCRdb copy retains only in-frame clones and omits some. The sample has around 180,000 clones; about four fifths are singletons. The sequence came from a boy aged 5-17 years in good health and CMV-seronegative. The sample was PBMCs. The rearrangement links TRBV7-9 to TRBJ1-1, with D hard to call. The CDR3 is CASSLVAVNTEAFF. The CDR3 nucleotides read TGTGCCAGCAGCTTAGTAGCGGTGAACACTGAAGCTTTCTTT. Supplemented by reference TRBV7-9 and TRBJ1-1, the full variable domain reads DTGVSQNPRHKITKRGQNVTFRCDPISEHNRLYWYRQTLGQGPEFLTYFQNEAQLEKSRLLSDRFSAERPKGSFSTLEIQRTEQGDSAMYLCASSLVAVNTEAFFGQGTRLTVV.